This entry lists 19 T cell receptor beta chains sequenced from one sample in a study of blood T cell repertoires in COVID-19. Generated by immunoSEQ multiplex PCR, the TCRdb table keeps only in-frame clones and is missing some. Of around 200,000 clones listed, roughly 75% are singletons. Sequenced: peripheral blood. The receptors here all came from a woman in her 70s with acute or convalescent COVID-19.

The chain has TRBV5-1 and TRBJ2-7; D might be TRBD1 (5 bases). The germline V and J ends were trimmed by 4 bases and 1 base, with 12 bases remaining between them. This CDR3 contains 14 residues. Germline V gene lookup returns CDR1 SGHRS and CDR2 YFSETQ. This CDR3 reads CASSLDSVSYEQYF. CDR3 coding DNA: TGCGCCAGCAGCCTAGACAGTGTTTCCTACGAGCAGTACTTC.

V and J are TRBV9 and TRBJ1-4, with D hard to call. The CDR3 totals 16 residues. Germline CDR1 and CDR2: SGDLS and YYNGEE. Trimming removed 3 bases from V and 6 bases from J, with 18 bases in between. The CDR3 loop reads CASSGDLEGLDEKLFF. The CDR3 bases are TGTGCCAGCAGCGGGGATCTGGAGGGTCTAGATGAAAAACTGTTTTTT.

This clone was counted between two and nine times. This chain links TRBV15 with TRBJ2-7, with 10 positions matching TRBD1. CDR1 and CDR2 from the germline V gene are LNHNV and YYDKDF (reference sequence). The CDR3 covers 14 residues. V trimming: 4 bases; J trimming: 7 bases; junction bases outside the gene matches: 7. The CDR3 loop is CATSIGQGGGEQYF. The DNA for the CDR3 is TGTGCCACCAGCATAGGACAGGGGGGAGGAGAGCAGTACTTC.

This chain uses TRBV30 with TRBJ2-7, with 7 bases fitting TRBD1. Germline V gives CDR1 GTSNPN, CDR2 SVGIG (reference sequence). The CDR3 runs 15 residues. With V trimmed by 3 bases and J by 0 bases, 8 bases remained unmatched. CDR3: CAWRPPRDSSYEQYF. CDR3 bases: TGTGCCTGGAGGCCCCCCCGGGACAGCTCCTACGAGCAGTACTTC.

CDR3 sequence reads: CASSKGGTGGAGNEKLFF. For the CDR3, the DNA is TGTGCCAGCAGCAAAGGGGGGACAGGGGGCGCCGGGAATGAAAAACTGTTTTTT. This rearrangement joins TRBV21-1 to TRBJ1-4; TRBD1 reflects the table's D call only, with no check against the DNA. TRBV21-1 is a documented pseudogene. This CDR3 comprises 18 residues.

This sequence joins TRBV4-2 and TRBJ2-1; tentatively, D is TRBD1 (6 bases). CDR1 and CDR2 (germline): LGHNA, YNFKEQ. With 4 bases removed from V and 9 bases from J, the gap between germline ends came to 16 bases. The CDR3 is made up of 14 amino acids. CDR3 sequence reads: CASSPRDTVTEQFF. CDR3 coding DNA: TGTGCCAGCAGCCCCCGGGACACCGTAACTGAGCAGTTCTTC.

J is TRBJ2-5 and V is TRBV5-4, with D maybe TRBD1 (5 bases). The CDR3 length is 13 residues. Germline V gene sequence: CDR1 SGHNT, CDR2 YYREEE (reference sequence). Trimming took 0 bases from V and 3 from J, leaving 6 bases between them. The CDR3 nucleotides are TGTGCCAGCAGCTTGGAGACAGAAGAGACCCAGTACTTC. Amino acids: CASSLETEETQYF.

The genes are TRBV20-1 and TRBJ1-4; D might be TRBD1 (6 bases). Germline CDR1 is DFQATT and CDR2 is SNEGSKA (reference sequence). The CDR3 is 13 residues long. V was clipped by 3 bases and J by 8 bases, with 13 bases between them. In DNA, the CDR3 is TGCAGTGCTAGTGCCAGGGGACGAGAAAAACTGTTTTTT. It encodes CSASARGREKLFF.

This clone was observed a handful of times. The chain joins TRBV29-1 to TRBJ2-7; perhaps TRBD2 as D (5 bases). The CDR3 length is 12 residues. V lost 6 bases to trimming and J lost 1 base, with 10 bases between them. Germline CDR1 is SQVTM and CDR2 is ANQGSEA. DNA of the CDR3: TGCAGCGTCGGGGAAGGGTCCTACGAGCAGTACTTC. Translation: CSVGEGSYEQYF.

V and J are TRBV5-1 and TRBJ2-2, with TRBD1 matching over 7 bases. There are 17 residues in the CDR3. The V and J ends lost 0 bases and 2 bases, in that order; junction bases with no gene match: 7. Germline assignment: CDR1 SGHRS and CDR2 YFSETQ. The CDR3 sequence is CASSLVRDSINTGELFF. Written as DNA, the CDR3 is TGCGCCAGCAGCTTGGTTCGGGACAGCATTAACACCGGGGAGCTGTTTTTT.

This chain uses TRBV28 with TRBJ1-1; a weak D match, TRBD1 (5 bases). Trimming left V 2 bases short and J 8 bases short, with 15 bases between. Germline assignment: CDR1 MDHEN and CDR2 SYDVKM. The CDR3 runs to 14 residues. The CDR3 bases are TGTGCCAGCAGTTTACCCAACCACGGGGGGGAAGCTTTCTTT. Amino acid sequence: CASSLPNHGGEAFF. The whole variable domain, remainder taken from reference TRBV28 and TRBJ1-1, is DVKVTQSSRYLVKRTGEKVFLECVQDMDHENMFWYRQDPGLGLRLIYFSYDVKMKEKGDIPEGYSVSREKKERFSLILESASTNQTSMYLCASSLPNHGGEAFFGQGTRLTVV.

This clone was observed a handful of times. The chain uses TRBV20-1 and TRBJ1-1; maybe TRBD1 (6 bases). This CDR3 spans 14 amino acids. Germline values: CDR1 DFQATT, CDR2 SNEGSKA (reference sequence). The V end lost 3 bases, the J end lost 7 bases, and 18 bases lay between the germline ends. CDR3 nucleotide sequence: TGCAGTGCTAGTGAGGGGGGGGTTACGGATGAAGCTTTCTTT. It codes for CSASEGGVTDEAFF.

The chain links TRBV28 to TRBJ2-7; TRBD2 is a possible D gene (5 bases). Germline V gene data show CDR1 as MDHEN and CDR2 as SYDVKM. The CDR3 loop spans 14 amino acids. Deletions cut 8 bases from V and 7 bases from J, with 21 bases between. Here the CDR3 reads CASHEGGPLREQYF. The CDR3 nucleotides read TGTGCCAGCCACGAAGGAGGACCTCTACGTGAGCAGTACTTC.

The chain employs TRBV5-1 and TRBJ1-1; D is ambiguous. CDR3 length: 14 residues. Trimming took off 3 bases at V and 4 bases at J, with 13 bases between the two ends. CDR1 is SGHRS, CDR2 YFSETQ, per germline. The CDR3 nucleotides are TGCGCCAGCAGCTCCGGAGGGTTGGGCACTGAAGCTTTCTTT. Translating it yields CASSSGGLGTEAFF.

The CDR3 sequence is CASSQDTAGENEKLFF. The CDR3 coding sequence is TGTGCCAGCAGCCAAGATACTGCGGGGGAGAATGAAAAACTGTTTTTT. The chain uses TRBV14 and TRBJ1-4; D might be TRBD1 (5 bases). V lost 0 bases, J lost 5 bases, and 13 bases lay in between. This CDR3 is built from 16 residues. The germline V gene encodes CDR1 SGHDN and CDR2 FVKESK.

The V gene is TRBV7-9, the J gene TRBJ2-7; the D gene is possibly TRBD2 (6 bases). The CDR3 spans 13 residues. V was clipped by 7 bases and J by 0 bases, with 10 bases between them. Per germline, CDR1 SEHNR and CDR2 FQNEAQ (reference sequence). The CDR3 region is CASIRGSSYEQYF. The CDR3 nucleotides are TGTGCCAGCATTCGGGGGAGCTCCTACGAGCAGTACTTC.

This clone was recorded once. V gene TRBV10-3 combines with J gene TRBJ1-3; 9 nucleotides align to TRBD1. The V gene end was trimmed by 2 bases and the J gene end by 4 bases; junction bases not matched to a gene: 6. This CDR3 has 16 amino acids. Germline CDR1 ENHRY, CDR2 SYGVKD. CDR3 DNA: TGTGCCATCAGTGAGCCGGGACAGGGAGCGGGAAACACCATATATTTT. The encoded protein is CAISEPGQGAGNTIYF.

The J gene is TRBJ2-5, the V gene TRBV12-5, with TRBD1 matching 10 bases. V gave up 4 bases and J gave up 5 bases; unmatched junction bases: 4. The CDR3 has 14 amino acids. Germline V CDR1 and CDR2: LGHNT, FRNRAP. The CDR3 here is CASGSGQGRETQYF. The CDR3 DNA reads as TGTGCTAGTGGTTCGGGACAGGGGAGGGAGACCCAGTACTTC.

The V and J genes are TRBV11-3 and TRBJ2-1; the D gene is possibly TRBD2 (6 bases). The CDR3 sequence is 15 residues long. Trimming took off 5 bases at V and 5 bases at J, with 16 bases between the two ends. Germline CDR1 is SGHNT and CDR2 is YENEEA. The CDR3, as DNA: TGTGCCAGCAGCCCAAGCGGGCCACTCAACAATGAGCAGTTCTTC. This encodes CASSPSGPLNNEQFF.